Listed here is a single T cell receptor (beta chain). Antigen specificity is unknown. The junction and the germline gene differ at one end; a read error may be behind it. The data were obtained in a study of T cells in Graves' hyperthyroidism and ophthalmopathy. Germline CDR1 and CDR2: MGHDK and SYGVNS. This CDR3 comprises 15 residues. General observations from the study: Most thyroid clonotypes expanded above 0.001 were also detected in blood.

Uncontrolled infection, other autoimmune disease, pregnancy or lactation barred patients from enrollment. It was RNA transcripts that yielded the amplified TCR beta CDR3 regions. Initially, a first-round RT-PCR of the TCR CDR3 employed the HTBI primer set. TCRdb re-derived calls from the multiplex PCR reads in MiXCR, one entry per CDR3 protein. This table has around 800,000 distinct CDR3 sequences, 38% appearing once. This chain joins TRBV25-1 and TRBJ2-7; possible D gene TRBD2, 7 bases. Sample: blood. The TCR originated in a man aged 18-30 years with Graves' hyperthyroidism. The CDR3 loop is CASSQDGGGGGEQYF. The CDR3 DNA sequence: TGCGCCAGCAGCCAAGATGGGGGAGGGGGAGGCGAGCAGTACTTC.